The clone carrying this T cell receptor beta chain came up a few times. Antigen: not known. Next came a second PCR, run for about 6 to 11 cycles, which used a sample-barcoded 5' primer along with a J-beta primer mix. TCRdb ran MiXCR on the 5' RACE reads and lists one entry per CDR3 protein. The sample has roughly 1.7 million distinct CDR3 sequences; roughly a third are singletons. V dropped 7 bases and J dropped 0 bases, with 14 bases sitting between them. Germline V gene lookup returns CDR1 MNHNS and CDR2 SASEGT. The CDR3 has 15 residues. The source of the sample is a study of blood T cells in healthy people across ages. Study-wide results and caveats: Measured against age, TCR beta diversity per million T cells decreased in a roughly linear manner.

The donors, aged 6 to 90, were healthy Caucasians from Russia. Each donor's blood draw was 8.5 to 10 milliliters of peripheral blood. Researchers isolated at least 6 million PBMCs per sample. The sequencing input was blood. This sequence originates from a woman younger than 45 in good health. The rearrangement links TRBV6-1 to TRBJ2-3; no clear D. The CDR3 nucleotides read TGTGCCAGCACTGGGCAGCGATCTAGCACAGATACGCAGTATTTT. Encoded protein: CASTGQRSSTDTQYF.